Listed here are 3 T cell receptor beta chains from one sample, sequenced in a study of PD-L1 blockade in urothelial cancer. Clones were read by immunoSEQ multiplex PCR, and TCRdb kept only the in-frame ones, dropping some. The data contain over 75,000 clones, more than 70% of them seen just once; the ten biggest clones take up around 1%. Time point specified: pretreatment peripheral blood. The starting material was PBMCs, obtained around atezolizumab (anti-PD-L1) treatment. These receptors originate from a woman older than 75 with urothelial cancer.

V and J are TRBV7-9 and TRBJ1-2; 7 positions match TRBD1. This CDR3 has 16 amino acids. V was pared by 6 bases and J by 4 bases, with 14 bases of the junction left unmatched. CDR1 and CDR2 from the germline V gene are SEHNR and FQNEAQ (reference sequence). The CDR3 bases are TGTGCCAGCAGTCCAGACGTCATTGCAGGGGGCTATGGCTACACCTTC. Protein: CASSPDVIAGGYGYTF.

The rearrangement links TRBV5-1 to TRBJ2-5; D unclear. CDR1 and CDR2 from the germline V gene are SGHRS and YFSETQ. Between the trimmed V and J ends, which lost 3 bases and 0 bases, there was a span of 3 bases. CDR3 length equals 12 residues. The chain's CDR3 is CASSYNQETQYF. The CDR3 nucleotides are TGCGCCAGCAGCTACAACCAAGAGACCCAGTACTTC.

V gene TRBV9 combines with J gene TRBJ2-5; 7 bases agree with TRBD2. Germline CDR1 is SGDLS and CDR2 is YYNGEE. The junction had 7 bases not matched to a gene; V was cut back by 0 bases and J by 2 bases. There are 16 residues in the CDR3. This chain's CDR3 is CASSVGGAGYQETQYF. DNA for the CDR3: TGTGCCAGCAGCGTAGGGGGAGCGGGATATCAAGAGACCCAGTACTTC.